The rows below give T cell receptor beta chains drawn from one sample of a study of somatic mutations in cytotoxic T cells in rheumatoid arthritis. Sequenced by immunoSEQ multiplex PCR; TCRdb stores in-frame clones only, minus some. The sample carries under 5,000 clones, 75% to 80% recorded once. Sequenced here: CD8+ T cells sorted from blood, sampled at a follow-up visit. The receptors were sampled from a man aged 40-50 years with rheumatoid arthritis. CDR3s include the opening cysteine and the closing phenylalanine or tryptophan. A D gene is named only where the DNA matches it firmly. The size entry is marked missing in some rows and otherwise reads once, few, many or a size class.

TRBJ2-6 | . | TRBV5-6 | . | CASSADTAHSGANVLTF | TGTGCCAGCAGCGCGGACACCGCACACTCTGGGGCCAACGTCCTGACTTTC
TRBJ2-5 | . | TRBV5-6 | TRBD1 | CASSLVGRGLKETQYF | TGTGCCAGCAGCTTGGTGGGCAGGGGGCTTAAAGAGACCCAGTACTTC
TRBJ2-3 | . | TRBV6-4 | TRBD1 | CASRAGTGDTDTQYF | TGTGCCAGCAGGGCCGGGACAGGGGACACAGATACGCAGTATTTT
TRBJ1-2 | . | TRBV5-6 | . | CASSSLGERGYTF | TGTGCCAGCAGCAGCTTAGGGGAGAGAGGCTACACCTTC
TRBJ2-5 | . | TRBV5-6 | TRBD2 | CASSDWTSGREETQYF | TGTGCCAGCAGCGACTGGACTAGCGGGAGAGAAGAGACCCAGTACTTC
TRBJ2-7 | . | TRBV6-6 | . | CAGSLGQYEQYF | TGTGCCGGCAGTCTAGGACAGTACGAGCAGTACTTC
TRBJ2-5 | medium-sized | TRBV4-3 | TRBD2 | CASSQSGSGSEETQYF | TGCGCCAGCAGCCAAAGCGGGAGCGGGAGCGAGGAGACCCAGTACTTC
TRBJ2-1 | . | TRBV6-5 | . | CASRADTFASAEQFF | TGTGCCAGCAGGGCGGATACTTTCGCGAGTGCTGAGCAGTTCTTC
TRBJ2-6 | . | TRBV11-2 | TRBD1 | CASSPHYPYDRAGANVLTF | TGTGCCAGCAGCCCACATTACCCGTACGACAGGGCCGGGGCCAACGTCCTGACTTTC
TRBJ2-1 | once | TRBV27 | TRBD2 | CASKRAGGHNEQFF | TGTGCCAGCAAGAGGGCGGGAGGGCACAATGAGCAGTTCTTC
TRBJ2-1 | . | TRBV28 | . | CASSNFIGVIGEQFF | TGTGCCAGCAGCAATTTTATCGGGGTCATAGGAGAGCAGTTCTTC
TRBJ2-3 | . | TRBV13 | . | CASGRRDSTDTQYF | TGTGCCAGCGGACGCCGGGACAGCACAGATACGCAGTATTTT
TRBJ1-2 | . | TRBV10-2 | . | CASSESPRGGGYTF | TGCGCCAGCAGTGAGTCGCCCAGGGGTGGCGGCTACACCTTC
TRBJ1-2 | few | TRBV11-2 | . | CASSLGRENGYTF | TGTGCCAGCAGCTTAGGTCGGGAAAATGGCTACACCTTC